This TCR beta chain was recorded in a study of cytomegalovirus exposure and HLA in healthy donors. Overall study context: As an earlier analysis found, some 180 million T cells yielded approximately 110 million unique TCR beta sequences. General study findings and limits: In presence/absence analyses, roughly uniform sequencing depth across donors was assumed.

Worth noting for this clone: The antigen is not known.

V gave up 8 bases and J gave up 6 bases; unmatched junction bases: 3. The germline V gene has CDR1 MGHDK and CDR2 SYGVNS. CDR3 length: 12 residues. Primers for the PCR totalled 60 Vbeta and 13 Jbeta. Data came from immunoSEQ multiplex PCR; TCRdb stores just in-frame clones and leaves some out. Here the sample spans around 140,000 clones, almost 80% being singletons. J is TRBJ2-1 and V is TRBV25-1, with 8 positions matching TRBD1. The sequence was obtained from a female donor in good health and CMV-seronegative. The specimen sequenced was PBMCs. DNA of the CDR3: TGTGCCAGCGGGGACAGGAGCAATGAGCAGTTCTTC. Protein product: CASGDRSNEQFF. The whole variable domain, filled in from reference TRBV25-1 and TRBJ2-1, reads EADIYQTPRYLVIGTGKKITLECSQTMGHDKMYWYQQDPGMELHLIHYSYGVNSTEKGDLSSESTVSRIRTEHFPLTLESARPSHTSQYLCASGDRSNEQFFGPGTRLTVL.